Here is one T cell receptor beta chain with its context. This clonotype was picked up many times. Its specific antigen is unknown. Base qualities were left out, and no much larger clone turns up one base away. The CDR3 goes from the cysteine to the phenylalanine over 18 residues. Left in the record is the CDR3 DNA by itself, 54 bases read in frame from the first base. The germline V gene supplies CDR1 MNHNS and CDR2 SASEGT. V is cut by 0 bases and J by 2 bases, and the space between the germline ends is 18 bases. The library was produced with 5' RACE. The instrument was an Illumina HiSeq 2000. A universal primer binding site was introduced by template switching, and a unique molecular identifier was present in the final cDNA, enabling accurate counting of TCR cDNA molecules. First-strand cDNA for TCR alpha and beta chains was synthesized from specific primers in the conserved constant-segment region. Each cDNA library was double barcoded, with a SMART-Mk sample barcode plus Illumina barcodes, to control for contamination. Two successive PCR steps introduced TruSeq adapter sequences along with Illumina sample barcodes. The TCR alpha and beta cDNA libraries were sequenced on the Illumina HiSeq platform using custom primers. As for the authors' bioinformatics: Raw reads were processed with MiGEC to extract unique molecular identifiers, and MiXCR was used to determine CDR3 positions. For each individual, recombination models were inferred using an EM algorithm with the repgenHMM and IGoR tools. The tcR package in R was used for shared clonotype analysis, with sharing normalized by the product of cloneset sizes. Out-of-frame nonproductive sequences were analyzed to study raw recombination free of thymic and clonal selection effects. Clones were called with MiXCR by TCRdb after fastp trimmed the public reads at Q25, and only in-frame beta chains were retained. Identical CDR3 protein sequences are pooled into one entry, listed with their most common genes and DNA. The V and J calls were determined by TCRdb, not by the authors. This sample lists approximately 300,000 distinct CDR3 sequences; 9.5% were detected once. Roughly 7% of the sample is taken by the ten largest.

All donors were healthy Caucasians. Three pairs of female monozygotic twins, all aged 18 to 29 years, were included in the twin cohort. Positive isolation kits from Invitrogen were used to isolate the CD4+ and CD8+ T cell populations. This record belongs to a study of identical twins (dated by TCRdb to between 2015 and 2016). About the full investigation: TCR alpha and beta repertoires from monozygotic twins, unrelated adults of various ages and cord blood were deep-sequenced to test whether fetal clonotypes persist. To rule out contamination, replicate twin experiments were performed at different times with different library preparation protocols.

Paper-wide results and their limitations: Invariant T cells such as MAIT and iNKT could partly confound zero-insertion analyses, although diverse VJ usage argued against such confounding for most clonotypes. Because the same donors could not be followed over many years, the conclusions relied on cross-sectional statistical analysis. Abundant cord blood beta clonotypes carried fewer insertions; young adult naive repertoires showed a weaker similar trend, while memory repertoires showed none. Compared with coincidental sharing between unrelated individuals, out-of-frame TCR alpha sequences shared between twins had an excess of sequences with low generation probability. Recombination models systematically underestimated out-of-frame TCR alpha sharing in monozygotic twins but agreed with sharing between unrelated individuals. Excess twin sharing in beta out-of-frame sequences was weaker because fewer shared sequences lowered the signal-to-noise ratio.

This same sample was also taken into another study, of yellow fever vaccine responses in identical twins. In that second paper, the authors write: According to the authors, in identical twins the way T cells responded to vaccination appeared partly convergent and partly personalized. The study precisely tracked vaccine-responding T cell clones in identical twins.

The chain couples TRBV6-1 to TRBJ2-3; the D element could tentatively be TRBD1 or TRBD2, as 5 bases agree for each. The sample comprised CD8+ T cells sorted from blood. The TCR originated in a woman under 30 in good health. The nucleotide sequence is given as TGTGCCAGCAGTGAAGCGGGAGAGGGGATCTTTGACACAGATACGCAGTATTTT. Translated, it reads CASSEAGEGIFDTDTQYF.